Listed here are 17 T cell receptor beta chains from one sample, sequenced in a study of blood T cell repertoires in COVID-19. Profiling relied on immunoSEQ multiplex PCR, and the TCRdb table lists in-frame clones only, not all of them. The sample contains some 100,000 clones, roughly 84% of which appear only once. Sequencing was carried out using peripheral blood. These receptors were collected from a human donor in a cohort sampled during active COVID-19.

The rearrangement joins TRBV3-1 (or the pseudogene TRBV3-2) to TRBJ2-7; 10 bases fit TRBD2. The length of the CDR3 is 15 residues. In germline, CDR1 is LGHDT, CDR2 YNNKEL (reference sequence). V lost 4 bases and J lost 5; bases outside the gene matches: 8. The CDR3 spells CASSPPGLATHEQYF. The CDR3 bases are TGTGCCAGCAGCCCGCCGGGACTAGCGACCCACGAGCAGTACTTC.

The chain employs TRBV7-2 and TRBJ2-3; D ambiguous. V was cut by 3 bases and J by 5 bases, with 15 bases left in between. From germline, CDR1 is SGHTA and CDR2 FQGNSA. The CDR3 runs 15 residues. In DNA form, the CDR3 reads TGTGCCAGCAGCTTCCGATCCAGGTCTGTAGATACGCAGTATTTT. As protein: CASSFRSRSVDTQYF.

The J gene is TRBJ1-1, the V gene TRBV5-1; 7 bases map to TRBD1. The CDR3 runs to 15 residues. Germline V gene data show CDR1 as SGHRS and CDR2 as YFSETQ. V lost 1 base to trimming and J lost 0 bases; unmatched junction nucleotides: 3. The CDR3 is CASSLSGGMNTEAFF. The CDR3 DNA is TGCGCCAGCAGCTTGTCAGGGGGGATGAACACTGAAGCTTTCTTT.

The genes are TRBV4-1 and TRBJ2-5; TRBD2 aligns across 13 bases. V was clipped by 3 bases and J by 2 bases; unmatched bases: 3. This CDR3 is built from 16 residues. The germline V gene encodes CDR1 MGHRA and CDR2 YSYEKL. The CDR3 DNA reads as TGCGCCAGCAGCCACCGGACTAGCGGGGGACAAGAGACCCAGTACTTC. This gives the protein CASSHRTSGGQETQYF.

V is TRBV11-2 and J is TRBJ2-3; D unresolved. The germline V gene has CDR1 SGHAT and CDR2 FQNNGV. Trimming took 2 bases from V and 4 from J, leaving 16 bases between them. CDR3 length equals 16 residues. The CDR3: CASSLSPARPADTQYF. In DNA form, the CDR3 reads TGTGCCAGCAGCTTAAGCCCCGCTAGACCCGCAGATACGCAGTATTTT.

V usage is TRBV3-1 (or the pseudogene TRBV3-2) and J usage is TRBJ1-1; TRBD1 agrees at 9 bases. Trimming at V came to 7 bases and at J to 5 bases, leaving 8 bases not matched to a gene. Germline V gene data show CDR1 as LGHDT and CDR2 as YNNKEL (reference sequence). The CDR3 spans 14 residues. CDR3 bases: TGTGCCAGCATCGCACAGGGGGCAGGGACTGAAGCTTTCTTT. It is translated as CASIAQGAGTEAFF.

The rearrangement links TRBV29-1 to TRBJ1-1, with D perhaps TRBD1 (6 bases). Germline CDR1 and CDR2: SQVTM and ANQGSEA. Trimming shortened V by 5 bases and J by 7 bases, and 14 bases separated the two germline ends. This CDR3 is 12 amino acids long. The CDR3 loop reads CSVRQGYGEAFF. CDR3 in DNA: TGCAGCGTTCGCCAGGGGTATGGTGAAGCTTTCTTT.

The chain combines TRBV7-2 with TRBJ2-1; 11 nucleotides line up with TRBD1. The germline V gene has CDR1 SGHTA and CDR2 FQGNSA. The CDR3 consists of 16 residues. With 4 bases clipped from V and 6 bases from J, the junction kept 8 bases outside the gene matches. The CDR3 here is CASSSQLGTGGNEQFF. CDR3 DNA sequence: TGTGCCAGCAGCTCCCAACTCGGGACAGGGGGCAATGAGCAGTTCTTC.

A few counts support this clone. The rearrangement links TRBV30 to TRBJ1-3; 7 nucleotides agree with TRBD1. Trimming at V came to 7 bases and at J to 5 bases, leaving 8 bases not matched to a gene. Germline CDR1 and CDR2: GTSNPN and SVGIG (reference sequence). The CDR3 has 13 amino acids. This chain's CDR3 is CASDPGQRNTIYF. The DNA of the CDR3 is TGTGCCTCCGACCCGGGACAGCGAAACACCATATATTTT.

This chain connects TRBV12-3 or TRBV12-4 to TRBJ2-3; TRBD1 matches 7 bases. The V and J ends lost 5 bases and 3 bases, in that order; junction bases with no gene match: 2. This CDR3 contains 13 residues. CDR3: CASSRQGTDTQYF. CDR3 DNA sequence: TGTGCCAGCAGTCGACAGGGAACAGATACGCAGTATTTT.

The chain employs TRBV7-2 and TRBJ1-1; D remains unclear. The CDR3 runs 13 residues. V shed 1 base and J shed 1 base, with 4 bases lying between them. Germline values: CDR1 SGHTA, CDR2 FQGNSA. The CDR3 bases are TGTGCCAGCAGCTTAGTCAGGAACACTGAAGCTTTCTTT. It yields the protein CASSLVRNTEAFF. The variable domain in full, completed from reference TRBV7-2 and TRBJ1-1, reads GAGVSQSPSNKVTEKGKDVELRCDPISGHTALYWYRQSLGQGLEFLIYFQGNSAPDKSGLPSDRFSAERTGGSVSTLTIQRTQQEDSAVYLCASSLVRNTEAFFGQGTRLTVV.

This chain uses TRBV30 with TRBJ1-1; D not resolved. Per germline, CDR1 GTSNPN and CDR2 SVGIG (reference sequence). The CDR3 runs to 13 residues. Trimming took off 4 bases at V and 7 bases at J, with 16 bases between the two ends. The CDR3 reads CAWKGLGWGEAFF. In DNA, the CDR3 is TGTGCCTGGAAAGGACTGGGATGGGGTGAAGCTTTCTTT.

The chain has TRBV5-1 and TRBJ2-5, with D unresolved. V lost 0 bases and J 5 bases, leaving 17 bases between the germline ends. CDR1 and CDR2 from the germline V gene are SGHRS and YFSETQ. The CDR3 is made up of 16 amino acids. CDR3 residues: CASSLDPGSRAETQYF. In DNA form, the CDR3 reads TGCGCCAGCAGCTTGGACCCAGGCTCCCGCGCGGAGACCCAGTACTTC.

This chain links TRBV5-4 with TRBJ2-7; no firm D call. There are 12 residues in the CDR3. V dropped 3 bases and J dropped 0 bases, with 4 bases sitting between them. The germline V gene encodes CDR1 SGHNT and CDR2 YYREEE (reference sequence). The CDR3 protein is CASSSSSYEQYF. CDR3 coding DNA: TGTGCCAGCAGCTCGAGCTCCTACGAGCAGTACTTC.

The chain couples TRBV5-1 to TRBJ2-7; D is possibly TRBD2 (5 bases). The germline gives CDR1 SGHRS, CDR2 YFSETQ. The CDR3 is made up of 17 amino acids. Trimming removed 0 bases at V and 3 bases at J, with 19 bases between. The CDR3 DNA sequence: TGCGCCAGCAGCTTGGCCGATATTTACGGGATAAACTACGAGCAGTACTTC. Residues: CASSLADIYGINYEQYF.

This chain joins TRBV2 and TRBJ1-6; D gene unclear. The CDR3 extends over 13 amino acids. Trimming pared 4 bases from V and 9 bases from J, leaving 10 bases between. Germline V CDR1 and CDR2: SNHLY, FYNNEI. This CDR3 reads CASSGLNVSPLHF. CDR3 DNA sequence: TGTGCCAGCAGTGGGCTGAACGTTTCACCCCTCCACTTT.

The V gene is TRBV10-3, the J gene TRBJ2-3, with D hard to call. CDR3 size: 13 residues. Trimming left V 5 bases short and J 2 bases short, with 8 bases between. The germline V gene encodes CDR1 ENHRY and CDR2 SYGVKD. The CDR3 DNA is TGTGCCATCAGTTCAGACACCACAGATACGCAGTATTTT. It codes for CAISSDTTDTQYF.